This T cell receptor (beta chain) was obtained from a study of blood T cell repertoires in COVID-19. About the research overall: There were acute and convalescent COVID-19 samples, and they came from the United States, Italy and Spain.

In the authors' workflow: From reference gene primer amplification, estimates of nucleated cell counts were derived. Using immunoSEQ multiplex PCR, the repertoire was profiled, and TCRdb retains in-frame clones only, with some absent. The V and J calls and clone size come from that table; D and trimming were worked out from the DNA. Here the sample spans roughly 220,000 clones, about 80% being singletons. The ends were cut back, 6 bases at V and 2 bases at J, with 13 bases in the middle. The germline V gene encodes CDR1 MDHEN and CDR2 SYDVKM. This CDR3 contains 14 residues. Sequencing was performed on peripheral blood. The sequence came from a woman aged 25-40 years who had recovered from COVID-19. V is TRBV28 and J is TRBJ1-1; possibly TRBD1 for D (5 bases). The CDR3 loop reads CASRGLSENTEAFF. For the CDR3, the DNA is TGTGCCAGCAGGGGACTCAGCGAAAACACTGAAGCTTTCTTT.